This T cell receptor beta chain stems from a study of blood T cell repertoires in COVID-19. The overall study: Sample material is recorded as cDNA or gDNA derived from T cells, B-cell-depleted T cells, or PBMCs.

Only one count was recorded for this clone. The CDR3 runs to 14 residues. V was pared by 7 bases and J by 8 bases, with 13 bases of the junction left unmatched. Germline CDR1 SQVTM, CDR2 ANQGSEA. Authors' processing steps: Quantification of nucleated cells was approximated via reference gene primer amplification. Data came from immunoSEQ multiplex PCR; TCRdb stores just in-frame clones and leaves some out. The V and J calls and clone size are taken from that table; D and trimming were inferred from the DNA. The profile shows 250,000 or so clones, 70% to 90% of them singletons. The sample was peripheral blood. This sequence was found in a middle-aged woman who had recovered from COVID-19. The rearrangement joins TRBV29-1 to TRBJ2-2, with TRBD2 identical over 7 bases. CDR3 residues: CSAGSGTSAGELFF. Written as DNA, the CDR3 is TGCAGCGCTGGAAGCGGGACTTCAGCGGGGGAGCTGTTTTTT.